Presented here are 22 T cell receptor beta chains from one specimen sequenced in a study of beta chain features in type 1 diabetes. Findings and caveats of the study: For Type 1 diabetes patients, all four CD4+ subsets carried TCRB CDR3s that were moderately but significantly shorter.

Of the isolated RNA, all was reverse transcribed, and so the sequenced material was expressed TCRB transcripts. Produced via immunoSEQ multiplex PCR; TCRdb's table is partial and in-frame only. The sample has some 190,000 clones, approximately 7.9% seen once. No antigen is known for these receptors. The sequencing input was central memory CD4+ T cells from blood. The receptors were gathered from a man aged 18 to 29 with type 1 diabetes.

This chain joins TRBV29-1 and TRBJ2-3, with D perhaps TRBD2 (6 bases). This CDR3 has 11 residues. Germline CDR1 and CDR2: SQVTM and ANQGSEA. The CDR3 DNA is TGCAGTGCGGGGTCGAGTGATACGCAGTATTTT. This gives the protein CSAGSSDTQYF.

The chain joins TRBV7-2 to TRBJ2-2; D is uncertain. This CDR3 has 16 amino acids. Germline loops: CDR1 SGHTA, CDR2 FQGNSA. The germline V and J ends were trimmed by 5 bases and 0 bases, with 13 bases remaining between them. The CDR3 DNA sequence: TGTGCCAGCAGCCCAAGCCCAATAACGAACACCGGGGAGCTGTTTTTT. As protein: CASSPSPITNTGELFF.

The genes are TRBV7-2 and TRBJ1-2; perhaps TRBD1 as D (5 bases). The CDR3 has 15 amino acids. The germline CDR1 and CDR2 sequences are SGHTA and FQGNSA. The germline V and J ends were trimmed by 0 bases and 2 bases, with 10 bases remaining between them. CDR3 loop: CASSLAQAINYGYTF. CDR3 sequence (DNA): TGTGCCAGCAGCTTAGCACAGGCGATCAACTATGGCTACACCTTC.

This clone was seen a handful of times. The V gene is TRBV23-1, the J gene TRBJ2-7; 9 bases fit TRBD1. TRBV23-1 qualifies as an ORF whose function is uncertain. CDR3 length: 23 amino acids. Unmatched junction bases numbered 34, after V lost 7 bases and J lost 3 bases. The DNA for the CDR3 is TGCGCCAGCATCGCCCTCCGGGACAGGGCGATAATACTCCACCTCATAAGCCACTACGAGCAGTACTTC. Its translation is CASIALRDRAIILHLISHYEQYF.

This clone was seen at least ten times. The genes are TRBV18 and TRBJ1-1; D may be TRBD1 (5 bases). The CDR3 has 15 amino acids. Germline V gives CDR1 KGHSH, CDR2 LQKENI. V lost 2 bases, J lost 2 bases, and 12 bases lay in between. CDR3 in amino acids: CASSPSERGNTEAFF. The CDR3 DNA sequence: TGTGCCAGCTCACCATCCGAAAGGGGTAACACTGAAGCTTTCTTT.

The chain employs TRBV30 and TRBJ2-7; 15 positions match TRBD2. The ends lost 2 bases at V and 12 bases at J; junction bases unmatched: 8. Germline CDR1 is GTSNPN and CDR2 is SVGIG (reference sequence). The CDR3 has 14 amino acids. The CDR3 coding sequence is TGTGCCTGGAGTAGGGGACTAGCGGGAGGCGGCGGGTACTTC. The encoded protein is CAWSRGLAGGGGYF.

This clone was counted a few times. The gene calls are TRBV28 and TRBJ2-7, with D possibly matching TRBD2 (5 bases). The CDR3 totals 17 residues. CDR1 and CDR2 from the germline V gene are MDHEN and SYDVKM. The ends were cut back, 3 bases at V and 10 bases at J, with 28 bases in the middle. The CDR3 bases are TGTGCCAGCAGTTTTTTTAGTGCCGCGTCACGGTCTACGGGACAGTACTTC. Translated: CASSFFSAASRSTGQYF.

In this sample, this clone turned up a few times. V and J are TRBV4-1 and TRBJ2-4; D is possibly TRBD1 (5 bases). Looked up from germline, CDR1 is MGHRA and CDR2 is YSYEKL. Trimming left V 1 base short and J 10 bases short, with 14 bases between. The CDR3 has 14 amino acids. The CDR3 sequence is CASSQVPGRPIQYF. CDR3 DNA sequence: TGCGCCAGCAGCCAAGTCCCAGGGCGGCCAATTCAGTACTTC.

This clone occurred many times. The chain has TRBV7-2 and TRBJ2-2; 7 bases are shared with TRBD1. Germline CDR1 reads SGHTA; CDR2 reads FQGNSA. The J segment lost 7 bases and the V segment lost 4 bases, leaving 6 bases of the junction unmatched. This CDR3 has 14 amino acids. This CDR3 is CASSSRQGDGELFF. The CDR3 DNA reads TGTGCCAGCAGCTCCAGACAGGGTGACGGGGAGCTGTTTTTT.

This clone occurred a few times. The chain links TRBV23-1 to TRBJ2-5; tentatively, D is TRBD2 (6 bases). TRBV23-1 carries the ORF label, with uncertain function. The CDR3 spans 21 residues. V was pared by 0 bases and J by 3 bases, with 29 bases between. CDR3 sequence (DNA): TGCGCCAGCAGTCAATCGGCAGAACTACCTATCCGGGGGAGCAATGAAGAGACCCAGTACTTC. It codes for CASSQSAELPIRGSNEETQYF.

The chain joins TRBV7-9 to TRBJ1-5, with D tentatively TRBD1 (5 bases). Germline V gives CDR1 SEHNR, CDR2 FQNEAQ (reference sequence). CDR3 size: 13 residues. Trimming took 8 bases from V and 2 from J, leaving 10 bases between them. In DNA, the CDR3 is TGTGCCAGCGCGGCGGGGGGCAATCAGCCCCAGCATTTT. It encodes CASAAGGNQPQHF.

The chain links TRBV6-4 to TRBJ2-2, with 7 bases identical to TRBD1. Germline CDR1 and CDR2: MRHNA and SNTAGT. The CDR3 is 14 residues long. V gave up 8 bases and J gave up 6 bases; unmatched junction bases: 9. In nucleotides, the CDR3 is TGTGCCAGCGGACCTACCCAGGGGGCCGGGGAGCTGTTTTTT. Translated, it gives CASGPTQGAGELFF.

V usage is TRBV7-2 and J usage is TRBJ2-7, with 7 bases matching TRBD2. V gave up 6 bases and J gave up 1 base; unmatched junction bases: 9. Germline V CDR1 and CDR2: SGHTA, FQGNSA. This CDR3 has 15 amino acids. The CDR3 region is CASRRGTAGSYEQYF. CDR3 sequence (DNA): TGTGCCAGCAGGAGGGGAACAGCGGGGTCCTACGAGCAGTACTTC.

This clone was detected only a few times. This chain uses TRBV7-2 with TRBJ2-5, with 7 bases lining up with TRBD2. The J segment lost 2 bases and the V segment lost 9 bases, leaving 18 bases of the junction unmatched. There are 17 residues in the CDR3. From germline, CDR1 is SGHTA and CDR2 FQGNSA. CDR3 amino acids: CASPPGAGLHLQETQYF. CDR3 DNA sequence: TGTGCCAGTCCCCCCGGGGCGGGACTACACCTTCAAGAGACCCAGTACTTC.

The chain carries TRBV19 and TRBJ1-2, with 8 positions matching TRBD1. This CDR3 comprises 13 residues. Germline lookup yields CDR1 LNHDA and CDR2 SQIVND (reference sequence). After removal of 9 bases from V and 4 bases from J, the junction contained 7 bases not matched to a gene. The CDR3 spells CASAGQGIYGYTF. As DNA, the CDR3 is TGTGCCAGCGCCGGACAGGGCATCTATGGCTACACCTTC.

This clone came up a few times. The CDR3 loop is CASSQELASEVTQYF. The CDR3 bases are TGTGCCAGCAGCCAAGAACTAGCGTCGGAGGTTACGCAGTATTTT. The V and J genes are TRBV4-2 and TRBJ2-3; 7 nucleotides match TRBD2. Germline V gives CDR1 LGHNA, CDR2 YNFKEQ. V gave up 0 bases and J gave up 8 bases; unmatched junction bases: 8. The CDR3 covers 15 residues.

This clone was seen a few times. The genes are TRBV4-3 and TRBJ2-7; TRBD1 matches 11 bases. Trimming removed 1 base from V and 0 bases from J; junction bases left unmatched: 8. Germline V CDR1 and CDR2: LGHNA, YSLEER. This CDR3 is 18 amino acids long. CDR3 in DNA: TGCGCCAGCAGCCAAGTGCTAGCCGGGACAGGGGGCTCCTACGAGCAGTACTTC. This translates into CASSQVLAGTGGSYEQYF.

This clone was picked up a small number of times. The J gene is TRBJ1-2, the V gene TRBV14; D ambiguous. With 4 bases removed from V and 4 bases from J, the gap between germline ends came to 13 bases. Germline loops: CDR1 SGHDN, CDR2 FVKESK. CDR3 size: 14 residues. DNA for the CDR3: TGTGCCAGCAGCCCTCTGGGAGAGAGCTATGGCTACACCTTC. Protein product: CASSPLGESYGYTF.

In its sample, this clone was seen many times. This rearrangement joins TRBV9 to TRBJ2-1; D is possibly TRBD1 (6 bases). The CDR3 contains 15 residues. Trimming stripped 1 base from V and 4 bases from J, with 12 bases between. CDR1 is SGDLS and CDR2 is YYNGEE in the germline V gene. The CDR3, as DNA: TGTGCCAGCAGCGTACGGACAGACCTATACAATGAGCAGTTCTTC. It translates to CASSVRTDLYNEQFF.

The V gene is TRBV4-3, the J gene TRBJ2-5, with D possibly TRBD1 on 6 matching bases. The germline V gene has CDR1 LGHNA and CDR2 YSLEER. V gave up 0 bases and J gave up 5 bases, with 13 bases separating them. The CDR3 runs 15 residues. In DNA, the CDR3 is TGCGCCAGCAGCCAAGAGGGGGCAGTTCCTGAGACCCAGTACTTC. This gives the protein CASSQEGAVPETQYF.

This clone has a handful of counts. This chain links TRBV29-1 with TRBJ1-2; D is unclear. This CDR3 has 14 residues. Germline loops: CDR1 SQVTM, CDR2 ANQGSEA. V was cut by 0 bases and J by 6 bases, with 14 bases left in between. The CDR3: CSVEEGEGDHGYTF. CDR3 coding DNA: TGCAGCGTTGAAGAGGGAGAAGGAGATCATGGCTACACCTTC. Filled out from reference TRBV29-1 and TRBJ1-2, the complete variable domain reads SAVISQKPSRDICQRGTSLTIQCQVDSQVTMMFWYRQQPGQSLTLIATANQGSEATYESGFVIDKFPISRPNLTFSTLTVSNMSPEDSSIYLCSVEEGEGDHGYTFGSGTRLTVV.

This chain uses TRBV28 with TRBJ1-5; TRBD1 aligns across 8 bases. Germline V gene data show CDR1 as MDHEN and CDR2 as SYDVKM. V was clipped by 4 bases and J by 7 bases; unmatched bases: 6. The CDR3 extends over 14 amino acids. The CDR3 DNA is TGTGCCAGCAGTTCCGGACAGGGCTTCCAGCCCCAGCATTTT. This codes for CASSSGQGFQPQHF.